This T cell receptor (beta chain) was identified during a study of CD8 T cells in ankylosing spondylitis. Study-level points and caveats: In ankylosing spondylitis blood, a motif of roughly eight highly homologous TCR beta variants appeared characteristic.

A quantitative 5'-RACE method, one with molecular barcodes, was used to make TCR beta libraries. TCRdb fed the 5' RACE reads into MiXCR, producing one record per CDR3 protein. The repertoire consists of 250,000 to 300,000 distinct CDR3 sequences, with approximately 20% occurring once and the leading ten covering less than 9.5%. In regard to this clonotype: The antigen remains undetermined.

Specimen: blood, either unsorted or a sorted T cell fraction (not recorded which). The source is a male donor with ankylosing spondylitis or in good health (not recorded which).

Here the CDR3 reads CASSFFGDTQYF. The CDR3 DNA is TGTGCCAGCAGTTTTTTCGGAGATACGCAGTATTTT. The chain has TRBV12-3 or TRBV12-4 and TRBJ2-3; D unclear. The CDR3 is 12 residues long. V gave up 3 bases and J gave up 5 bases, with 6 bases separating them.